This entry describes one T cell receptor beta chain. Which antigen it targets is not known. Base qualities are not provided; no much larger clone lies one nucleotide away. This sample was included in a study of CD8 T cells in Susac syndrome (dated by TCRdb to about 2019). A note on the overall study: The study used repertoire sequencing to test whether antigen drove CD8+ T cell activation and differentiation in Susac syndrome.

Trimming takes 5 bases off V and 3 bases off J; junction bases not matched to a gene: 3. The CDR3 measures 13 amino acids from cysteine to phenylalanine. Only CDR3 DNA remains: 39 bases, in frame from the first base. What the authors observed across the whole study: The study acknowledged that relatively few individuals were included in the TCR sequencing and HLA analysis.

RNA was extracted using the RNeasy kit, and 0.5 to 1 microgram was reverse transcribed with random hexamers. TCR beta CDR3 regions were amplified with the immunoSEQ multiplex PCR assay covering 54 Vbeta and 13 Jbeta segments. Bias from PCR amplification was corrected by using a synthetic template baseline for primer optimization and for computational correction. The study's processing was this. Reads were annotated to V, D and J genes according to IMGT and were analyzed with immunoSEQ Analyzer, with only productive sequences retained. To calculate clonality, Shannon entropy was normalized by log2 of the number of productive unique sequences and then subtracted from one. For each patient and control, public and private clones were evaluated among the 100 most prevalent clones. Clones were defined as Susac-specific if absent from the healthy and MS cohorts, from more than 900 published viral clones and from other ImmuneACCESS disease sequences. Through fastp at Q25 and MiXCR, TCRdb rebuilt clones from the public reads, retaining in-frame beta chains. Rows merge per CDR3 protein into single entries with the most common DNA and genes. The V and J calls shown here were made by TCRdb, not taken from the authors' results. A total of roughly 130,000 distinct CDR3 sequences appear in this sample, about 95% of them only once. Roughly 0.11% of the sample belongs to the ten largest clones.

Peripheral blood CD8+ and CD4+ T cells from healthy donors, Susac syndrome patients and multiple sclerosis patients were profiled using high-throughput TCR beta sequencing. Healthy donors were included as age- and sex-matched controls. Bulk CD8+ and CD4+ T cells were purified by magnetic negative isolation, while CD8+ TEMRA cells were enriched using FACS. Blood was collected in EDTA tubes and processed within 24 hours, with PBMCs isolated through density gradient centrifugation. PBMCs intended for TCR sequencing were cryopreserved in liquid nitrogen and thawed later in a water bath at 37 degrees C. The sorted or isolated CD4+, CD8+ and CD8+ TEMRA cells reached a purity of at least 90%.

In this chain, TRBV12-3 or TRBV12-4 is recombined with TRBJ2-7; TRBD1 lines up with 8 middle nucleotides. What was sequenced was CD4+ T cells from PBMCs. This receptor was identified in a human donor in good health. This receptor has the CDR3 CASSGQGNYEQYF. The nucleotide sequence reads as follows: TGTGCCAGCAGTGGACAGGGTAACTACGAGCAGTACTTC.